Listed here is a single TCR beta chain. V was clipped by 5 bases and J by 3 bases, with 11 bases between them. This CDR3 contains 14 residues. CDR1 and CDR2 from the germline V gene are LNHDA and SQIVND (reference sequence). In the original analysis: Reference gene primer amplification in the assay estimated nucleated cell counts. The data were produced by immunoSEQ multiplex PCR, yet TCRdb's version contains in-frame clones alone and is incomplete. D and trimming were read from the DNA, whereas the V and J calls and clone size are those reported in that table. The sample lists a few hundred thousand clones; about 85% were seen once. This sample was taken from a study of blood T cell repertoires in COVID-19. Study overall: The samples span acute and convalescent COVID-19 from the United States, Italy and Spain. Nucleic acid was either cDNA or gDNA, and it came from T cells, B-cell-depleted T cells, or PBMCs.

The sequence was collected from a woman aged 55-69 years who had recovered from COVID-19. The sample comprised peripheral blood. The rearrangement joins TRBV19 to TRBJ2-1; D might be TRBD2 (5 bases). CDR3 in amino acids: CASSDDYLYNEQFF. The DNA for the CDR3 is TGTGCCAGTAGTGACGACTACCTCTACAATGAGCAGTTCTTC.